This T cell receptor beta chain is from a study of cytomegalovirus exposure and HLA in healthy donors. Study-wide results and caveats: By HLA locus, TCR association rates varied in a later analysis, with DRB1 showing the most and HLA-C the fewest.

With 60 Vbeta and 13 Jbeta primers, the PCR was carried out. The assay was immunoSEQ multiplex PCR, and TCRdb's table has in-frame clones only and misses some. The sample lists hundreds of thousands of clones; approximately 80% were seen once. Points on this clone: Antigen specificity is unknown.

Germline loops: CDR1 MNHEY, CDR2 SVGAGI. The junction had 5 bases not matched to a gene; V was cut back by 5 bases and J by 2 bases. This CDR3 is 14 amino acids long. The chain combines TRBV6-5 with TRBJ1-2; TRBD1 matches 7 bases. Sequencing used PBMCs. The clonotype originates from a woman in her forties in good health and CMV-seronegative. The CDR3 coding sequence is TGTGCCAGCAGTATAGAACAGGGGAACTATGGCTACACCTTC. Translated, it gives CASSIEQGNYGYTF.